This TCR beta chain was observed in a study of cytomegalovirus exposure and HLA in healthy donors. This clone was seen only a few times. Primers included in the PCR were 60 Vbeta and 13 Jbeta primers. Sequenced by immunoSEQ multiplex PCR; TCRdb stores in-frame clones only, minus some. Found here are 150,000 or so clones, nearly 70% of them singletons; the top ten hold roughly 10%. Germline trimming cut 4 bases from V and 7 bases from J; bases unmatched to any gene: 1. The CDR3 runs 13 residues. CDR1 and CDR2 from the germline V gene are SEHNR and FQNEAQ (reference sequence). The chain combines TRBV7-9 with TRBJ1-6, with 7 bases matching TRBD1. This receptor was identified in a man aged 30 to 39 in good health and CMV-seropositive. The sequenced material came from PBMCs. This chain's CDR3 is CASSSGQNSPLHF. In DNA form, the CDR3 reads TGTGCCAGCAGCTCGGGACAGAATTCACCCCTCCACTTT.